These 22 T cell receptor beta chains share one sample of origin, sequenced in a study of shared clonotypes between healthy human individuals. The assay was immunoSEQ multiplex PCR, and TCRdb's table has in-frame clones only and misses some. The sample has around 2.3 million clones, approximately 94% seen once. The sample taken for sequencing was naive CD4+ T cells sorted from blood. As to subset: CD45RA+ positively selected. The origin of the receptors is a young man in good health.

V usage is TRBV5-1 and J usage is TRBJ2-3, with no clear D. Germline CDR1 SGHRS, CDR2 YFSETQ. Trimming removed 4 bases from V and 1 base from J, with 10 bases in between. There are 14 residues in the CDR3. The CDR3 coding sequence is TGCGCCAGCAGCCCCCCAAGGGGCACAGATACGCAGTATTTT. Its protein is CASSPPRGTDTQYF.

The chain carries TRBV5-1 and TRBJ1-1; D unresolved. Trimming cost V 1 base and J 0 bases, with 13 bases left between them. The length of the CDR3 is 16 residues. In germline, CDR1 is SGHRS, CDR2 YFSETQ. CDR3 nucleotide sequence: TGCGCCAGCAGCTTGCAGGTGGCGGAGATGAACACTGAAGCTTTCTTT. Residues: CASSLQVAEMNTEAFF.

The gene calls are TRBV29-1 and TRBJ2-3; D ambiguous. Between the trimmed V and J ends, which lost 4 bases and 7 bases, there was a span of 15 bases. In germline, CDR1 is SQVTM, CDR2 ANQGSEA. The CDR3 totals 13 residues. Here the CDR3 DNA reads TGCAGCGTTGCGCCTACCCTTGCGAATACGCAGTATTTT. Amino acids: CSVAPTLANTQYF.

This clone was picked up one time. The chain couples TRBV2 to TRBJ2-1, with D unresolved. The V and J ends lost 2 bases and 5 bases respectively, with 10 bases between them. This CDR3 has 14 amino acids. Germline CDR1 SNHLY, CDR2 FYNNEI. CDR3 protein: CASSEWNSHNEQFF. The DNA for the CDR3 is TGTGCCAGCAGTGAATGGAACAGCCACAATGAGCAGTTCTTC.

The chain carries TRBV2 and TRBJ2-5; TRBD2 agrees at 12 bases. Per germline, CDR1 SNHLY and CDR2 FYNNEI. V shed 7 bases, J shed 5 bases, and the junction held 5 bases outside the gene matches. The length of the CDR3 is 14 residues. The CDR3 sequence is CASTRTSGKETQYF. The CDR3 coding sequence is TGTGCCAGCACCCGGACTAGCGGGAAGGAGACCCAGTACTTC.

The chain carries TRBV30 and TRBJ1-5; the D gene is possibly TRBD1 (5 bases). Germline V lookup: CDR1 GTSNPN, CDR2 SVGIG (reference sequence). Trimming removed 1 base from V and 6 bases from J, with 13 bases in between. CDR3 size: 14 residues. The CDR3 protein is CAWSAPPGGQPQHF. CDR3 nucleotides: TGTGCCTGGAGTGCCCCCCCGGGGGGTCAGCCCCAGCATTTT.

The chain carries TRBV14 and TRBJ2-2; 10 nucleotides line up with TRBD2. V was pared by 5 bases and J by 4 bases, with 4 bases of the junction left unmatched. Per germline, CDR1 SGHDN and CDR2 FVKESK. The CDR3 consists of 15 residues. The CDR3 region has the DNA TGTGCCAGCAGCTCCAGCGGGAGGGCCACCGGGGAGCTGTTTTTT. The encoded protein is CASSSSGRATGELFF.

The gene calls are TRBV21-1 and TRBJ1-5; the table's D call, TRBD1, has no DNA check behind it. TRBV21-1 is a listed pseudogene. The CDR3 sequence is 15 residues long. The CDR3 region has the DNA TGTGCCAGCACTAAGAGGGGACAGAAGAATCAGCCCCAGCATTTT. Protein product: CASTKRGQKNQPQHF.

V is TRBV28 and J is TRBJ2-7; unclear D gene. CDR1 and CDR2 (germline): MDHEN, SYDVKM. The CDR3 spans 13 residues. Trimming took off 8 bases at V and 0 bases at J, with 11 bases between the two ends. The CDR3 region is CASSEDVSYEQYF. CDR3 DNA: TGTGCCAGCTCCGAGGACGTCTCCTACGAGCAGTACTTC.

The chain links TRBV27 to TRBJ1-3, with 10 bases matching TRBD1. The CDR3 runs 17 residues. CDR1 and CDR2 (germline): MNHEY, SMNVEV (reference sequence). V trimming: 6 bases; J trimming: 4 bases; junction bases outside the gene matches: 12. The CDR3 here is CASSDRGQIPGGNTIYF. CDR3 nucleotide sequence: TGTGCCAGCAGCGACAGGGGGCAGATCCCGGGAGGAAACACCATATATTTT.

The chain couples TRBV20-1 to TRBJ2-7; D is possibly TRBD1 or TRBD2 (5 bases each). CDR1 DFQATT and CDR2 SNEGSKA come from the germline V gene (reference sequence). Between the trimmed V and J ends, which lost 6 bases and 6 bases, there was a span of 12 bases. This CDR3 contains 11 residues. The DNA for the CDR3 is TGCAGTGCCACCCTAGGGACCGAGCAGTACTTC. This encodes CSATLGTEQYF.

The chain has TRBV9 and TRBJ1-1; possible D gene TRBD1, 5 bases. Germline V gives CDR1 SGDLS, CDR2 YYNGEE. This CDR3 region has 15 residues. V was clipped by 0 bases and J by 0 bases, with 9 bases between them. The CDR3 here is CASSVVRGMNTEAFF. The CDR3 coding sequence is TGTGCCAGCAGCGTAGTCCGGGGGATGAACACTGAAGCTTTCTTT.

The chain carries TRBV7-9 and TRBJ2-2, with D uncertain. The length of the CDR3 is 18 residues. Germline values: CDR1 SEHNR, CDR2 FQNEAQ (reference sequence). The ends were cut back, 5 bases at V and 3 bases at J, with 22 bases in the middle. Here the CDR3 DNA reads TGTGCCAGCAGCGCAGGAGATATTGGTTCGGAGTACACCGGGGAGCTGTTTTTT. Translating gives CASSAGDIGSEYTGELFF.

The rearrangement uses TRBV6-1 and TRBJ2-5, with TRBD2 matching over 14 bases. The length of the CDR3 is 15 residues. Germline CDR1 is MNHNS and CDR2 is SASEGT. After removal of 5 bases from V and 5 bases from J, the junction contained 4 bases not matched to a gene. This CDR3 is CASSWTSGRSETQYF. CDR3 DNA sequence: TGTGCCAGCAGTTGGACTAGCGGGAGGTCGGAGACCCAGTACTTC.

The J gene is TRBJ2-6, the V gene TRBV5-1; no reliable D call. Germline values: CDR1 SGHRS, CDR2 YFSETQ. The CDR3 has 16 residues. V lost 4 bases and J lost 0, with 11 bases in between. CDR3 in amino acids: CASSRALSSGANVLTF. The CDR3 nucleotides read TGCGCCAGCAGCAGGGCCTTAAGCTCTGGGGCCAACGTCCTGACTTTC.

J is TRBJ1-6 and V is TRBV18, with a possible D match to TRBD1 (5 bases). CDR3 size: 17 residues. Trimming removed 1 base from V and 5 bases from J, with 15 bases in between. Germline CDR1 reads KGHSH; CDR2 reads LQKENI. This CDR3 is CASSPQGALLNNSPLHF. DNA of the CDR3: TGTGCCAGCTCACCACAAGGGGCCCTTCTAAATAATTCACCCCTCCACTTT.

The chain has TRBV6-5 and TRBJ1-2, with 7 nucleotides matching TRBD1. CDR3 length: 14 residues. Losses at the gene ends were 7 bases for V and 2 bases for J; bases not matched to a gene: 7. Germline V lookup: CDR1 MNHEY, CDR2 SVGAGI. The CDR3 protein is CASKSDRANYGYTF. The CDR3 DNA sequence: TGTGCCAGCAAGAGCGACAGGGCGAACTATGGCTACACCTTC.

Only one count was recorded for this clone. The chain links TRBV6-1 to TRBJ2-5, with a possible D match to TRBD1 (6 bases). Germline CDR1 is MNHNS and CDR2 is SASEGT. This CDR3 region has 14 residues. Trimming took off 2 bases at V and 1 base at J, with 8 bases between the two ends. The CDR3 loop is CASSESGVQETQYF. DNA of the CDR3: TGTGCCAGCAGTGAATCAGGGGTCCAAGAGACCCAGTACTTC.

The CDR3 coding sequence is TGTGCCACCAGCCGAGGGGCCCCGGAGACCCAGTACTTC. Protein: CATSRGAPETQYF. This chain uses TRBV15 with TRBJ2-5; D possibly matches TRBD1 or TRBD2 (5 bases each). The length of the CDR3 is 13 residues. V gave up 5 bases and J gave up 5 bases, with 12 bases separating them. Looked up from germline, CDR1 is LNHNV and CDR2 is YYDKDF (reference sequence).

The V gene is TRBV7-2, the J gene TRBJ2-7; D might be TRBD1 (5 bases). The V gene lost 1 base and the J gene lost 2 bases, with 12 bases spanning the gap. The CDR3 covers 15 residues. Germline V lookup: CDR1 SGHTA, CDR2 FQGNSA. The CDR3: CASSLGTRPPYEQYF. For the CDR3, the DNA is TGTGCCAGCAGCTTAGGGACACGACCTCCCTACGAGCAGTACTTC. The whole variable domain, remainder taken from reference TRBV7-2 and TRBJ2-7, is GAGVSQSPSNKVTEKGKDVELRCDPISGHTALYWYRQSLGQGLEFLIYFQGNSAPDKSGLPSDRFSAERTGGSVSTLTIQRTQQEDSAVYLCASSLGTRPPYEQYFGPGTRLTVT.

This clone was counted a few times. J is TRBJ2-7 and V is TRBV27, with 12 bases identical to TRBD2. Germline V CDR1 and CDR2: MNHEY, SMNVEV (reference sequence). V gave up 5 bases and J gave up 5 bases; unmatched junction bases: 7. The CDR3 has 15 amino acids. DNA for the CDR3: TGTGCCAGCAGTGCTCTAGCGGGGGGGCCCCACGAGCAGTACTTC. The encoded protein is CASSALAGGPHEQYF.

This chain's CDR3 is CASSQRLADLTDTQYF. CDR3 nucleotide sequence: TGTGCCAGCAGTCAAAGACTAGCGGATCTGACAGATACGCAGTATTTT. J is TRBJ2-3 and V is TRBV7-2; 9 positions agree with TRBD2. Unmatched junction bases numbered 10, after V lost 6 bases and J lost 3 bases. This CDR3 is 16 amino acids long. CDR1 and CDR2 from the germline V gene are SGHTA and FQGNSA.